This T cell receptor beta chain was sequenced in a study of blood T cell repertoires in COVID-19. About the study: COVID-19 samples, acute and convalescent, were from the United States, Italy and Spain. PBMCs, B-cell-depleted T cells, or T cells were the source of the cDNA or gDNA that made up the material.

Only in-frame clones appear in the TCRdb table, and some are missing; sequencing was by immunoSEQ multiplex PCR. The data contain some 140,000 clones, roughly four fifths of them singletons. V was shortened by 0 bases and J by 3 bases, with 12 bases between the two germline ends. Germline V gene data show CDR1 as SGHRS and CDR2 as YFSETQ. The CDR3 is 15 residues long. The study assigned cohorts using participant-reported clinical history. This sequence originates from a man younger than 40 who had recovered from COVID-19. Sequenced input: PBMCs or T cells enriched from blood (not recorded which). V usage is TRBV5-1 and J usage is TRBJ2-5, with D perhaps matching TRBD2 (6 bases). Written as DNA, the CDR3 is TGCGCCAGCAGCTTGGCCGGGACTCTAAAAGAGACCCAGTACTTC. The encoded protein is CASSLAGTLKETQYF.